This entry lists 32 T cell receptor beta chains sequenced from one sample in a study of cytomegalovirus exposure and HLA in healthy donors. Amplification used 60 Vbeta primers and 13 Jbeta primers. Some clones are missing from TCRdb's copy, which holds only in-frame ones; the method was immunoSEQ multiplex PCR. The sample lists around 190,000 clones; roughly 83% were seen once. Source material: PBMCs. These receptors were obtained from a woman in her 50s in good health and CMV-seronegative.

The chain combines TRBV5-4 with TRBJ2-5; TRBD2 is a possible D gene (6 bases). This CDR3 has 15 residues. V lost 0 bases to trimming and J lost 6 bases, with 15 bases between them. CDR1 is SGHNT and CDR2 is YYREEE in the germline V gene (reference sequence). The CDR3 coding sequence is TGTGCCAGCAGCTTGGCCGGGACTCCGGGCAAGACCCAGTACTTC. Its protein product is CASSLAGTPGKTQYF.

The chain combines TRBV2 with TRBJ1-1; the match to TRBD1 covers 10 bases. Germline V CDR1 and CDR2: SNHLY, FYNNEI. With V trimmed by 5 bases and J by 3 bases, 6 bases remained unmatched. This CDR3 has 15 residues. The CDR3 is CASSFRGQGDTEAFF. The CDR3 bases are TGTGCCAGCAGTTTTCGAGGACAGGGGGACACTGAAGCTTTCTTT.

The chain has TRBV25-1 and TRBJ1-6; D remains unclear. The CDR3 spans 13 residues. The ends were cut back, 4 bases at V and 6 bases at J, with 7 bases in the middle. Germline assignment: CDR1 MGHDK and CDR2 SYGVNS. This CDR3 reads CASSGLFNSPLHF. CDR3 coding DNA: TGTGCCAGCAGTGGACTCTTTAATTCACCCCTCCACTTT. Drawing the rest from reference TRBV25-1 and TRBJ1-6, the complete variable domain is EADIYQTPRYLVIGTGKKITLECSQTMGHDKMYWYQQDPGMELHLIHYSYGVNSTEKGDLSSESTVSRIRTEHFPLTLESARPSHTSQYLCASSGLFNSPLHFGNGTRLTVT.

This chain links TRBV25-1 with TRBJ2-5; D possibly corresponds to TRBD2 (7 bases). The germline gives CDR1 MGHDK, CDR2 SYGVNS. The CDR3 is 17 residues long. Deletions cut 5 bases from V and 5 bases from J, with 24 bases between. The CDR3 here is CASSTIRRTGRDETQYF. The CDR3 DNA reads as TGTGCCAGCAGTACCATCAGGCGTACAGGGAGGGATGAGACCCAGTACTTC.

This clone was counted a few times. The genes are TRBV7-2 and TRBJ2-5; 9 bases align to TRBD1. The DNA end lines up better with TRBJ2-7; the J call may be wrong. CDR1 is SGHTA, CDR2 FQGNSA, per germline. The CDR3 has 15 amino acids. Here the CDR3 reads CASSLVGTGSYEQYF. The DNA of the CDR3 is TGTGCCAGCAGCTTAGTTGGGACAGGGTCCTACGAGCAGTACTTC.

The genes are TRBV10-2 and TRBJ1-3, with a tentative D call TRBD1 (5 bases). Trimming took 2 bases from V and 5 from J, leaving 10 bases between them. Germline-derived CDR1 and CDR2 are WSHSY and SAAADI. The CDR3 has 14 residues. The CDR3 DNA is TGCGCCAGCAGTGAGGACAGTTACAGAAACACCATATATTTT. Protein sequence: CASSEDSYRNTIYF.

The chain recombines TRBV6-6 with TRBJ2-4, with D possibly being TRBD1 (6 bases). CDR1 MNHNY and CDR2 SVGAGI come from the germline V gene (reference sequence). Trimming pared 7 bases from V and 2 bases from J, leaving 15 bases between. The CDR3 sequence is 15 residues long. Here the CDR3 DNA reads TGTGCCAGCAAGACAGGACTTTCTACCAAAAACATTCAGTACTTC. The encoded protein is CASKTGLSTKNIQYF.

This rearrangement joins TRBV6-6 to TRBJ1-2; D is uncertain. The CDR3 length is 15 residues. V lost 0 bases and J lost 0, with 8 bases in between. Per the germline V gene, CDR1 is MNHNY and CDR2 is SVGAGI (reference sequence). CDR3 region: CASSYSVGANYGYTF. The CDR3 region has the DNA TGTGCCAGCAGTTACTCGGTCGGGGCTAACTATGGCTACACCTTC.

V and J are TRBV5-4 and TRBJ2-7; 11 positions match TRBD2. The V segment lost 4 bases and the J segment 0 bases; nucleotides outside the gene matches: 6. Germline values: CDR1 SGHNT, CDR2 YYREEE (reference sequence). This CDR3 is built from 16 residues. The DNA for the CDR3 is TGTGCCAGCAGCGGGGGGACTAGCGGCCACTCCTACGAGCAGTACTTC. Its protein is CASSGGTSGHSYEQYF.

V and J are TRBV4-1 and TRBJ2-7, with TRBD1 matching over 10 bases. CDR1 is MGHRA, CDR2 YSYEKL, per germline. The CDR3 is 15 amino acids. V shed 3 bases and J 5 bases; nucleotides not matched to a gene: 7. The CDR3 DNA reads TGCGCCAGCAGCCATCCCGGACAGGGGGTCCACGAGCAGTACTTC. Protein sequence: CASSHPGQGVHEQYF.

V gene TRBV7-9 combines with J gene TRBJ2-7; D may be TRBD1 (5 bases). Per the germline V gene, CDR1 is SEHNR and CDR2 is FQNEAQ (reference sequence). Trimming pared 0 bases from V and 3 bases from J, leaving 9 bases between. The CDR3 length is 14 residues. This CDR3 is CASSLASQVYEQYF. CDR3 nucleotides: TGTGCCAGCAGCTTAGCCTCACAGGTCTACGAGCAGTACTTC. The variable domain in full, completed from reference TRBV7-9 and TRBJ2-7, reads DTGVSQNPRHKITKRGQNVTFRCDPISEHNRLYWYRQTLGQGPEFLTYFQNEAQLEKSRLLSDRFSAERPKGSFSTLEIQRTEQGDSAMYLCASSLASQVYEQYFGPGTRLTVT.

The V and J genes are TRBV4-2 and TRBJ2-1; 8 nucleotides line up with TRBD2. Germline assignment: CDR1 LGHNA and CDR2 YNFKEQ. V shed 1 base and J 5 bases; nucleotides not matched to a gene: 4. The CDR3 extends over 15 amino acids. The chain's CDR3 is CASSQGGTSNNEQFF. CDR3 DNA sequence: TGTGCCAGCAGCCAAGGGGGGACTAGTAACAATGAGCAGTTCTTC.

The genes are TRBV7-2 and TRBJ1-2; 10 nucleotides line up with TRBD1. Germline V CDR1 and CDR2: SGHTA, FQGNSA. With V trimmed by 3 bases and J by 4 bases, 8 bases remained unmatched. There are 16 residues in the CDR3. The CDR3: CASSFSRTGGTYGYTF. CDR3 bases: TGTGCCAGCAGCTTTTCTAGGACAGGGGGGACCTATGGCTACACCTTC.

DNA for the CDR3: TGTGCCAGTACCCTAAGGGGGGGCATCCCAAACTATGGCTACACCTTC. This encodes CASTLRGGIPNYGYTF. The gene calls are TRBV19 and TRBJ1-2; D perhaps matches TRBD1 (6 bases). Between the trimmed V and J ends, which lost 7 bases and 2 bases, there was a span of 20 bases. This CDR3 comprises 16 residues. CDR1 is LNHDA and CDR2 is SQIVND in the germline V gene (reference sequence).

The V and J genes are TRBV19 and TRBJ1-2, with 9 bases identical to TRBD1. Germline CDR1 is LNHDA and CDR2 is SQIVND (reference sequence). The J segment lost 1 base and the V segment lost 5 bases, leaving 8 bases of the junction unmatched. The CDR3 runs 16 residues. Here the CDR3 reads CASSYYPTGGNYGYTF. CDR3 bases: TGTGCCAGTAGTTACTACCCGACAGGGGGTAACTATGGCTACACCTTC.

The chain is built from TRBV6-5 and TRBJ1-6; unclear D gene. The CDR3 contains 15 residues. The V gene's germline CDR1 is MNHEY and CDR2 SVGAGI. Trimming removed 0 bases at V and 7 bases at J, with 10 bases between. CDR3 DNA sequence: TGTGCCAGCAGTTACTCGGGCACGGCAAATTCACCCCTCCACTTT. Translated, it gives CASSYSGTANSPLHF.

The chain is built from TRBV11-1 and TRBJ2-6; 9 nucleotides agree with TRBD1. The CDR3 has 18 residues. Per the germline V gene, CDR1 is SGHAT and CDR2 is FQDESV (reference sequence). V lost 4 bases and J lost 0; bases outside the gene matches: 7. The CDR3 bases are TGTGCCAGCAGCTCATTCGGGACAGGGATCTCTGGGGCCAACGTCCTGACTTTC. This codes for CASSSFGTGISGANVLTF.

The chain has TRBV9 and TRBJ1-2; TRBD1 is a possible D gene (6 bases). Germline values: CDR1 SGDLS, CDR2 YYNGEE. The CDR3 sequence is 15 residues long. V was cut by 4 bases and J by 5 bases, with 18 bases left in between. CDR3 region: CASSLQGVLGYGYTF. Here the CDR3 DNA reads TGTGCCAGCAGCTTACAGGGAGTACTGGGGTATGGCTACACCTTC. The entire variable domain, with the rest obtained from reference TRBV9 and TRBJ1-2, is as follows: DSGVTQTPKHLITATGQRVTLRCSPRSGDLSVYWYQQSLDQGLQFLIQYYNGEERAKGNILERFSAQQFPDLHSELNLSSLELGDSALYFCASSLQGVLGYGYTFGSGTRLTVV.

As DNA, the CDR3 is TGTGCCAGCAGCCCCGAAGCTAGCGGGAGTTGGAATGAGCAGTTCTTC. Translation gives CASSPEASGSWNEQFF. The chain couples TRBV7-3 to TRBJ2-1; TRBD2 matches at 10 bases. V was clipped by 5 bases and J by 7 bases; unmatched bases: 11. CDR1 SGHTA and CDR2 FQGTGA come from the germline V gene. This CDR3 contains 16 residues.

The chain links TRBV9 to TRBJ2-1; possibly TRBD2 for D (6 bases). The V and J ends lost 0 bases and 0 bases respectively, with 10 bases between them. Germline CDR1 and CDR2: SGDLS and YYNGEE. This CDR3 is 16 amino acids long. CDR3 region: CASSVVGGASYNEQFF. DNA for the CDR3: TGTGCCAGCAGCGTAGTTGGCGGGGCCTCCTACAATGAGCAGTTCTTC.

The chain joins TRBV7-9 to TRBJ1-1; 7 nucleotides agree with TRBD1. The germline V gene encodes CDR1 SEHNR and CDR2 FQNEAQ (reference sequence). Unmatched junction bases numbered 5, after V lost 4 bases and J lost 6 bases. The CDR3 runs 13 residues. CDR3 DNA sequence: TGTGCCAGCAGCTCCCGACAGGGCGCTGAAGCTTTCTTT. This sequence encodes CASSSRQGAEAFF.

Only one count was recorded for this clone. The rearrangement links TRBV5-4 to TRBJ1-1, with TRBD1 identical over 8 bases. The CDR3 is 15 amino acids. The V gene end was trimmed by 4 bases and the J gene end by 8 bases; junction bases not matched to a gene: 13. CDR1 and CDR2 from the germline V gene are SGHNT and YYREEE (reference sequence). CDR3 in amino acids: CASSHRTGWVGEAFF. DNA for the CDR3: TGTGCCAGCAGCCACCGGACAGGGTGGGTCGGCGAAGCTTTCTTT.

This rearrangement joins TRBV5-6 to TRBJ1-1; 8 bases are shared with TRBD1. Germline V gene sequence: CDR1 SGHDT, CDR2 YYEEEE. After removal of 1 base from V and 3 bases from J, the junction contained 8 bases not matched to a gene. There are 16 residues in the CDR3. The CDR3 DNA sequence: TGTGCCAGCAGCTTGTCCAGGGGGCGCGGGGACACTGAAGCTTTCTTT. Amino acid sequence: CASSLSRGRGDTEAFF.

The gene calls are TRBV19 and TRBJ2-7, with 9 bases fitting TRBD1. This CDR3 is 15 amino acids long. V shed 4 bases, J shed 4 bases, and the junction held 8 bases outside the gene matches. From germline, CDR1 is LNHDA and CDR2 SQIVND (reference sequence). DNA of the CDR3: TGTGCCAGTAGTAATGGACAGGGGCGCGGATACGAGCAGTACTTC. This gives the protein CASSNGQGRGYEQYF.

The chain carries TRBV27 and TRBJ1-6; no definite D call. Germline V gene lookup returns CDR1 MNHEY and CDR2 SMNVEV (reference sequence). The CDR3 contains 17 residues. The ends were cut back, 4 bases at V and 7 bases at J, with 20 bases in the middle. The CDR3 coding sequence is TGTGCCAGCAGTTCAAGGTCCCCCGGGATGGGAAATTCACCCCTCCACTTT. Amino acid sequence: CASSSRSPGMGNSPLHF.

This chain connects TRBV7-2 to TRBJ2-7; D unresolved. The CDR3 sequence is 16 residues long. The V and J ends lost 3 bases and 0 bases respectively, with 15 bases between them. CDR1 and CDR2 (germline): SGHTA, FQGNSA. The DNA of the CDR3 is TGTGCCAGCAGCTTTGGGCCAACCGATGGCTCCTACGAGCAGTACTTC. Protein product: CASSFGPTDGSYEQYF.

The chain combines TRBV4-3 with TRBJ2-3; TRBD2 matches at 11 bases. The V gene end was trimmed by 3 bases and the J gene end by 2 bases; junction bases not matched to a gene: 10. The CDR3 is made up of 18 amino acids. Germline V gene data show CDR1 as LGHNA and CDR2 as YSLEER. The CDR3 loop is CASSQTSGTSGYTDTQYF. In DNA form, the CDR3 reads TGCGCCAGCAGCCAGACTTCCGGGACTAGCGGTTACACAGATACGCAGTATTTT.

This chain connects TRBV9 to TRBJ1-1, with D perhaps matching TRBD1 (5 bases). The germline V gene has CDR1 SGDLS and CDR2 YYNGEE. Deletions cut 5 bases from V and 1 base from J, with 15 bases between. The CDR3 runs to 15 residues. The CDR3: CASSQAGTQNTEAFF. As DNA, the CDR3 is TGTGCCAGCAGTCAAGCAGGGACTCAGAACACTGAAGCTTTCTTT. The whole variable domain, remainder taken from reference TRBV9 and TRBJ1-1, is DSGVTQTPKHLITATGQRVTLRCSPRSGDLSVYWYQQSLDQGLQFLIQYYNGEERAKGNILERFSAQQFPDLHSELNLSSLELGDSALYFCASSQAGTQNTEAFFGQGTRLTVV.

This chain joins TRBV7-2 and TRBJ2-1; D is ambiguous. The CDR3 runs to 14 residues. Germline values: CDR1 SGHTA, CDR2 FQGNSA. V dropped 1 base and J dropped 3 bases, with 7 bases sitting between them. The CDR3 DNA follows: TGTGCCAGCAGCTTAGGAACTTACTACAATGAGCAGTTCTTC. This encodes CASSLGTYYNEQFF.

On this clone itself: An end of the junction does not agree with germline; a read error may underlie this. This sequence joins TRBV7-7 and TRBJ2-1, with D possibly matching TRBD2 (7 bases). The CDR3 runs to 12 residues. CDR1 and CDR2 from the germline V gene are SSHAT and FNYEAQ (reference sequence). Here the CDR3 reads CASSLEGGRQFF. In nucleotides, the CDR3 is TGTGCTAGCAGCCTTGAGGGGGGGCGGCAGTTCTTC.

A single count supports this clone. The chain joins TRBV5-1 to TRBJ2-7; perhaps TRBD1 as D (6 bases). The V gene's germline CDR1 is SGHRS and CDR2 YFSETQ. Deletions cut 4 bases from V and 8 bases from J, with 28 bases between. This CDR3 has 17 residues. The CDR3, as DNA: TGCGCCAGCAGCCGCGGACAGTCCCTCGCTGATGGTGGCCAGCAGTACTTC. Its protein is CASSRGQSLADGGQQYF.

The V call is TRBV12-5, the J call TRBJ1-3, with D uncertain. Deletions cut 7 bases from V and 3 bases from J, with 16 bases between. This CDR3 is 15 amino acids long. Germline V CDR1 and CDR2: LGHNT, FRNRAP. The CDR3 is CASALDSSIGNTIYF. The CDR3 nucleotides are TGTGCTAGTGCCCTGGACTCATCCATTGGAAACACCATATATTTT.